A selection of T cell receptor beta chains follows, all from one sample in a study of early T cells in non-severe SARS-CoV-2 infection. Using its own MiXCR run on the 5' RACE reads, TCRdb lists one record per CDR3 protein. The sample comprises around 83,000 distinct CDR3 sequences, under 11% of which are singletons, and around 8% rests with the top ten. The source material was whole blood, sampled at baseline. Every receptor here comes from an adult who was a healthcare worker with PCR-confirmed SARS-CoV-2 infection or an uninfected control (not recorded which). The CDR3 runs from the conserved cysteine through the conserved F or W. The order of the fields is J gene, D gene, V gene, clone size, CDR3 protein, CDR3 DNA. The D gene is left open where the match is weak. Expanded clones get a size class; other rows say once, few or many, or leave the size out.

TRBJ2-3 | - | TRBV5-1 | few | CASRNRERTDTQYF | TGCGCCAGCAGAAACAGGGAACGCACAGATACGCAGTATTTT
TRBJ2-1 | - | TRBV28 | many | CASSPHGGRLGSGYNEQFF | TGTGCCAGCAGTCCCCATGGGGGGCGTCTGGGTAGCGGGTACAATGAGCAGTTCTTC
TRBJ2-2 | - | TRBV6-2/TRBV6-3 | - | CASSPTANTGELFF | TGTGCCAGCAGTCCAACCGCGAACACCGGGGAGCTGTTTTTT
TRBJ2-7 | - | TRBV6-5 | - | CASSSGQILGAEQYF | TGTGCCAGCAGTTCAGGACAGATCCTAGGGGCCGAGCAGTACTTC
TRBJ2-2 | TRBD1 | TRBV7-3 | - | CASSPRQGRNTGELFF | TGTGCCAGCAGTCCCCGACAGGGGAGGAACACCGGGGAGCTGTTTTTT
TRBJ2-7 | - | TRBV28 | few | CASSLNSAGTSYEQYF | TGTGCCAGCAGTTTAAACTCAGCGGGTACGTCCTACGAGCAGTACTTC
TRBJ2-5 | - | TRBV9 | many | CASSVDHQGGETQYF | TGTGCCAGCAGCGTAGATCACCAAGGAGGGGAGACCCAGTACTTC
TRBJ1-3 | TRBD1 | TRBV28 | few | CASSLLPQGAAGNTIYF | TGTGCCAGCAGTTTACTACCACAGGGGGCGGCTGGAAACACCATATATTTT
TRBJ2-6 | - | TRBV10-3 | many | CASNRVPGANVLTF | TGTGCCAGCAACAGGGTTCCCGGGGCCAACGTCCTGACTTTC
TRBJ2-2 | TRBD1 | TRBV2 | few | CASSRRTGSMSGGELFF | TGTGCCAGCAGTCGTAGGACAGGGAGTATGTCTGGCGGGGAGCTGTTTTTT
TRBJ2-7 | - | TRBV7-9 | - | CASSLTHEQYF | TGTGCCAGCAGCTTAACTCACGAGCAGTACTTC